Described below is a single TCR beta chain sequence and its context. Its antigen is not known. Time point specified: newly diagnosed GD, antithyroid drugs for less than 3 months. From RNA extracted from PBMCs, the TCR library was made. The sample belongs to a study of regulatory T cells in long-lasting Graves disease. Assembly of TCR beta libraries relied on iRepertoire HTBI primers together with Arm-PCR of CDR3 regions. In the original analysis: From all samples, identification returned 14 TRBJ and approximately 67 TRBV segments. TCRdb re-derived calls from the multiplex PCR reads in MiXCR, one entry per CDR3 protein. The V and J calls shown here were made by TCRdb, not taken from the authors' results. The table lists approximately 400,000 distinct CDR3 sequences, just under 15% of them singletons, with 16% in the top ten. The study's findings and limits: Persistent disease was associated with favored TRBV28 usage and with favored use of TRBJ1-2 and TRBJ2-5.

This CDR3 has 15 residues. The germline gives CDR1 LNHDA, CDR2 SQIVND (reference sequence). The trim removed 11 bases at V and 6 bases at J, leaving 14 bases unmatched. This sample was shared with a second study, whose subject was T cells in Graves' hyperthyroidism and ophthalmopathy.

The sequence derives from a woman in her 30s with Graves disease. The sequenced sample was peripheral blood mononuclear cells (PBMCs), obtained at new diagnosis, from a patient treated with antithyroid drugs. This chain uses TRBV19 with TRBJ2-1; 9 bases fit TRBD2. The CDR3 loop is CASSIPTSGRNEQFF. The CDR3, as DNA: TGTGCCTCGTCAATTCCGACTAGCGGTCGCAATGAGCAGTTCTTC.